The entry below gives a single T cell receptor (beta chain) sequence along with its context. Profiled with immunoSEQ multiplex PCR; TCRdb holds only in-frame clones, not every one. The data hold roughly 130,000 clones, with 70% to 90% observed a single time. This specimen comes from a study of control samples from healthy donors and cancer patients. Material for sequencing was blood. The sequence was collected from a man in his forties or fifties in good health.

CDR3 sequence (DNA): TGTGCCACCAGTGGGGCAGGGGGGGACAATGAGCAGTTCTTC. Translated: CATSGAGGDNEQFF. The chain links TRBV24-1 to TRBJ2-1, with D perhaps matching TRBD1 or TRBD2 (7 bases each). Between the trimmed V and J ends, which lost 5 bases and 5 bases, there was a span of 12 bases. Per the germline V gene, CDR1 is KGHDR and CDR2 is SFDVKD. The CDR3 totals 14 residues.